This paragraph reports one T cell receptor (beta chain). Its target is unknown. PCR used 60 Vbeta primers and 13 Jbeta primers. Data came from immunoSEQ multiplex PCR; TCRdb stores just in-frame clones and leaves some out. This table holds over 150,000 clones, 77% found once. This entry belongs to a study of cytomegalovirus exposure and HLA in healthy donors. In the study overall: Sequencing of about 179 million T cells in an earlier analysis found 100 million or so unique TCR beta sequences. Unique TCRs from HLA-typed donors, 65 million to 85 million of them, were held in an early data release. Study-wide findings and caveats: When analyzed later, the rates of TCR association showed variation by HLA locus, with DRB1 the most and HLA-C the fewest. In vitro, a few CMV-associated chains proved specific for CMV antigens.

CDR1 and CDR2 (germline): SGHTA, FQGNSA. V lost 3 bases, J lost 0 bases, and 6 bases lay in between. The CDR3 is made up of 14 amino acids. The sequenced material came from PBMCs. The V gene is TRBV7-2, the J gene TRBJ1-3; D is ambiguous. The TCR comes from an older woman in good health and CMV-seropositive. The CDR3 DNA reads as TGTGCCAGCAGCTTGTATGTCTCTGGAAACACCATATATTTT. This encodes CASSLYVSGNTIYF. Full variable domain (missing parts from reference TRBV7-2 and TRBJ1-3): GAGVSQSPSNKVTEKGKDVELRCDPISGHTALYWYRQSLGQGLEFLIYFQGNSAPDKSGLPSDRFSAERTGGSVSTLTIQRTQQEDSAVYLCASSLYVSGNTIYFGEGSWLTVV.